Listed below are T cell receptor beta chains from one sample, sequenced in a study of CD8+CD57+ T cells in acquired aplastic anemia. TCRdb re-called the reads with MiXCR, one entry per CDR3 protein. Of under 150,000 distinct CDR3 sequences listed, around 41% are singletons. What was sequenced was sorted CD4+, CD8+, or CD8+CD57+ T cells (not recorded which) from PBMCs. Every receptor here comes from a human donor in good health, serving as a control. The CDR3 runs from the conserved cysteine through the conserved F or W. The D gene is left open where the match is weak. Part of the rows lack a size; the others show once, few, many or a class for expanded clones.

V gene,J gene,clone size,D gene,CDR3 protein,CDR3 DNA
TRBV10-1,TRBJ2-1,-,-,CASSPGAWGNEQFF,TGCGCCAGCAGTCCGGGGGCATGGGGGAATGAGCAGTTCTTC
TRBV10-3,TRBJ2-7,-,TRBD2,CAISALLAGVTYEQYF,TGTGCCATCAGTGCCCTACTAGCGGGGGTTACCTACGAGCAGTACTTC
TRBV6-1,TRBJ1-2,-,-,CASSAGQGYGHTF,TGTGCCAGCAGCGCCGGGCAGGGCTATGGCCACACCTTC
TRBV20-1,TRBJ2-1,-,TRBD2,CSARGLAGGPFSYNEQFF,TGCAGTGCTAGAGGGCTAGCGGGGGGGCCCTTTTCCTACAATGAGCAGTTCTTC
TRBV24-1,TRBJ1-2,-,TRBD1,CATSDLMDRSYTF,TGTGCCACCAGTGACCTGATGGACAGGAGCTACACCTTC
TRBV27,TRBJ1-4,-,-,CASRTATNEKLFF,TGTGCCAGCAGAACCGCAACTAATGAAAAACTGTTTTTT
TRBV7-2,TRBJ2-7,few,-,CASSLVPGEQYF,TGTGCCAGCAGCTTAGTACCGGGCGAGCAGTACTTC
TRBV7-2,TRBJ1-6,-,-,CASSLVSGAYSPLHF,TGTGCCAGCAGCTTAGTATCAGGAGCTTATTCACCCCTCCACTTT
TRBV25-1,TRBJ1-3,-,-,CASSLTGSGNTIYF,TGTGCCAGCAGCCTCACAGGGTCGGGAAACACCATATATTTT
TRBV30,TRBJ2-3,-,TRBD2,CAWSSLAGGRDTQYF,TGTGCCTGGAGTTCACTAGCGGGGGGACGGGATACGCAGTATTTT
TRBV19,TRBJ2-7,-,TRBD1,CASIPGTAYEQYF,TGTGCCAGTATTCCCGGGACAGCATACGAGCAGTACTTC
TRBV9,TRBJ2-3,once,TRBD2,CASSVERGGFDTQYF,TGTGCCAGCAGCGTAGAGCGGGGGGGCTTCGATACGCAGTATTTT
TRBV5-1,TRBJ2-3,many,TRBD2,CASSLGGGLTDTQYF,TGCGCCAGCAGCTTGGGCGGGGGACTGACGGATACGCAGTATTTT
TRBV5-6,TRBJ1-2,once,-,CASSPWDRNYGYTF,TGTGCCAGCAGCCCCTGGGACCGAAACTATGGCTACACCTTC
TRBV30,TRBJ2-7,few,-,CAWSPRLPGEQYF,TGTGCCTGGAGTCCCCGGCTCCCGGGAGAGCAGTACTTC
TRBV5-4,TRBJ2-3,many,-,CASSFDAGRADTQYF,TGTGCCAGCAGCTTCGACGCAGGTCGGGCAGATACGCAGTATTTT
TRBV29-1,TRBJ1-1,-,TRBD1,CSVEVVGQGLGSAAFF,TGCAGCGTTGAAGTGGTGGGACAGGGTCTCGGGAGCGCAGCTTTCTTT
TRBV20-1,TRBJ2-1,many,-,CSAGSGWSSYNEQFF,TGCAGTGCTGGGAGTGGTTGGAGCTCCTACAATGAGCAGTTCTTC
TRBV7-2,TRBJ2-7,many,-,CASSLVRGAGSSQEQYF,TGTGCCAGCAGCTTAGTCCGAGGGGCGGGATCTTCTCAAGAGCAGTACTTC
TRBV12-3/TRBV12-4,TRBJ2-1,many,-,CASSSPNEQFF,TGTGCCAGCAGTTCCCCCAATGAGCAGTTCTTC
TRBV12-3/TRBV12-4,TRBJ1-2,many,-,CASSFAGGPYGYTF,TGTGCCAGCAGTTTCGCGGGCGGACCGTATGGCTACACCTTC
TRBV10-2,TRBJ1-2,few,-,CASRGYGYTF,TGCGCCAGCAGGGGGTATGGCTACACCTTC
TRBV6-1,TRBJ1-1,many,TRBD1,CASSRQGYTEAFF,TGTGCCAGCAGTCGACAGGGTTACACTGAAGCTTTCTTT
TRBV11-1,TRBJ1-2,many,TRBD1,CASSSLAGQLPYGYTF,TGTGCCAGCAGCTCCCTTGCGGGACAGTTACCCTATGGCTACACCTTC
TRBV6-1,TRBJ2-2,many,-,CASSPTGIRRELFF,TGTGCCAGCAGTCCAACAGGGATTCGTCGGGAGCTGTTTTTT
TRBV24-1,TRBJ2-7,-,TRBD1,CATSDPPDRAYYEQYF,TGTGCCACCAGTGACCCCCCGGACAGGGCATATTACGAGCAGTACTTC
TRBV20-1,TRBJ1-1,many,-,CSAPRVVNTEAFF,TGCAGTGCTCCAAGGGTCGTGAACACTGAAGCTTTCTTT
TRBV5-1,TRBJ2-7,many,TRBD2,CASSPGLAAFYEQYF,TGCGCCAGCAGTCCAGGACTAGCGGCTTTCTACGAGCAGTACTTC
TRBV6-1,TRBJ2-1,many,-,CASSEGGQPYVQFF,TGTGCCAGCAGTGAAGGAGGGCAGCCCTACGTGCAGTTCTTC